The 20 T cell receptor beta chains below all came from one sample that was sequenced in a study of post-analysis software for immune sequencing data. Study observations and caveats: Controls had lower frequencies than patients of 4 or 5 TRBV segments, which included TRBV5-6, TRBV5-1 and TRBV20-1.

Prepared TCR beta cDNA libraries contained unique molecular identifiers. TCRdb re-analysed the PCR reads in MiXCR, keeping a single row per CDR3 protein. This table holds hundreds of thousands of distinct CDR3 sequences, about 53% found once. Their antigens are not known. The sample was blood. The receptors here all came from a girl aged 5-17 years with multiple sclerosis.

V gene TRBV2 combines with J gene TRBJ2-6; no definite D call. V was shortened by 3 bases and J by 2 bases, with 14 bases between the two germline ends. The CDR3 extends over 17 amino acids. Germline lookup yields CDR1 SNHLY and CDR2 FYNNEI. CDR3 amino acids: CASSDWLSVPGANVLTF. The CDR3 DNA sequence: TGTGCCAGCAGTGATTGGCTTTCGGTTCCTGGGGCCAACGTCCTGACTTTC.

J is TRBJ2-3 and V is TRBV7-3; TRBD2 agrees at 13 bases. V lost 1 base to trimming and J lost 1 base; unmatched junction nucleotides: 11. CDR3 length: 20 amino acids. Germline loops: CDR1 SGHTA, CDR2 FQGTGA. The CDR3 nucleotides are TGTGCCAGCAGCTTAAAAACTAGCGGGGGGGGAGCTTACGGCACAGATACGCAGTATTTT. It codes for CASSLKTSGGGAYGTDTQYF.

V and J are TRBV10-3 and TRBJ2-5, with 7 bases matching TRBD1. Trimming cost V 3 bases and J 5 bases; bases outside gene matches: 12. The CDR3 loop spans 16 amino acids. Germline V gives CDR1 ENHRY, CDR2 SYGVKD. The CDR3 spells CAISDPRDSDRETQYF. The CDR3 nucleotides are TGTGCCATCAGTGATCCCAGGGACAGCGATCGGGAGACCCAGTACTTC.

The chain recombines TRBV29-1 with TRBJ2-7; D perhaps matches TRBD2 (5 bases). This CDR3 spans 15 amino acids. Germline CDR1 SQVTM, CDR2 ANQGSEA. The germline V and J ends were trimmed by 2 bases and 1 base, with 15 bases remaining between them. Written as DNA, the CDR3 is TGCAGCGTTGAACGTAGTTCGGGGAGATCCTACGAGCAGTACTTC. The encoded protein is CSVERSSGRSYEQYF.

V is TRBV20-1 and J is TRBJ2-7; a weak D match, TRBD1 (6 bases). This CDR3 has 16 amino acids. In germline, CDR1 is DFQATT, CDR2 SNEGSKA (reference sequence). V lost 7 bases and J lost 2, with 24 bases in between. The CDR3 protein is CSVSLPGDMATYEQYF. CDR3 DNA: TGCAGTGTTAGCCTCCCAGGGGACATGGCGACCTACGAGCAGTACTTC.

In this sample, this clonotype turned up a few times. The chain links TRBV5-1 to TRBJ2-1; TRBD1 matches 9 bases. The germline gives CDR1 SGHRS, CDR2 YFSETQ. The CDR3 totals 17 residues. V gave up 3 bases and J gave up 1 base; unmatched junction bases: 8. CDR3 sequence (DNA): TGCGCCAGCAGCTCCTCCGGGACAGGGATATCCTACAATGAGCAGTTCTTC. It translates to CASSSSGTGISYNEQFF.

J is TRBJ2-7 and V is TRBV7-2, with TRBD2 matching over 15 bases. The CDR3 sequence is 16 residues long. CDR1 is SGHTA and CDR2 is FQGNSA in the germline V gene. The V and J ends lost 6 bases and 6 bases, in that order; junction bases with no gene match: 9. This CDR3 reads CASSKSPGLAGGEQYF. The CDR3 nucleotides are TGTGCCAGCAGTAAATCCCCGGGACTAGCGGGAGGCGAGCAGTACTTC.

This clonotype was detected a few times. This rearrangement joins TRBV20-1 to TRBJ1-2; weak D call: TRBD1 (5 bases). CDR3 length: 12 amino acids. Germline V gene lookup returns CDR1 DFQATT and CDR2 SNEGSKA (reference sequence). Trimming stripped 3 bases from V and 3 bases from J, with 8 bases between. CDR3 protein: CSASLRDYGYTF. CDR3 in DNA: TGCAGTGCTAGCCTCAGGGACTATGGCTACACCTTC.

V gene TRBV27 combines with J gene TRBJ2-7, with D perhaps assigned TRBD1 or TRBD2 (5 bases each). Germline values: CDR1 MNHEY, CDR2 SMNVEV (reference sequence). The ends were cut back, 4 bases at V and 1 base at J, with 14 bases in the middle. CDR3 length: 15 residues. CDR3 DNA sequence: TGTGCCAGCAGTTCAAACTCGGGGACGTCCTACGAGCAGTACTTC. Translating it yields CASSSNSGTSYEQYF.

The chain recombines TRBV12-3 or TRBV12-4 with TRBJ1-5; a possible D gene is TRBD1 (6 bases). CDR3 length equals 15 residues. V was shortened by 6 bases and J by 1 base, with 13 bases between the two germline ends. The CDR3 spells CASSGGAVSNQPQHF. DNA for the CDR3: TGTGCCAGCAGCGGGGGCGCGGTAAGCAATCAGCCCCAGCATTTT.

The V call is TRBV20-1, the J call TRBJ2-7; TRBD2 agrees at 10 bases. Germline V CDR1 and CDR2: DFQATT, SNEGSKA (reference sequence). CDR3 size: 15 residues. V trimming: 4 bases; J trimming: 7 bases; junction bases outside the gene matches: 13. The CDR3: CSAMKAGGGLTEQYF. CDR3 sequence (DNA): TGCAGTGCTATGAAAGCGGGAGGGGGCCTGACTGAGCAGTACTTC.

The rearrangement joins TRBV14 to TRBJ2-3; 7 bases are a match to TRBD2. CDR3 length equals 17 residues. The germline V gene has CDR1 SGHDN and CDR2 FVKESK. J was trimmed by 6 bases and V by 0 bases; bases with no gene match: 12. In DNA form, the CDR3 reads TGTGCCAGCAGCCAAGACCAAACAGGACTAGATTGGGATACGCAGTATTTT. Protein: CASSQDQTGLDWDTQYF.

The V call is TRBV7-6, the J call TRBJ1-1; D is unclear. CDR1 is SGHVS, CDR2 FNYEAQ, per germline. This CDR3 spans 17 amino acids. The V end was cut by 5 bases, the J end by 5 bases, with 24 bases between. CDR3 loop: CASSLSGPRAPGTEAFF. DNA of the CDR3: TGTGCCAGCAGCCTTAGTGGGCCCCGGGCGCCGGGGACTGAAGCTTTCTTT.

This clonotype came up many times. The rearrangement uses TRBV29-1 and TRBJ1-5; D gene uncertain. The germline V gene encodes CDR1 SQVTM and CDR2 ANQGSEA. The V end lost 4 bases, the J end lost 0 bases, and 7 bases lay between the germline ends. The CDR3 is 13 amino acids. The CDR3 protein is CSVALSSNQPQHF. The CDR3, as DNA: TGCAGCGTTGCGCTTAGTAGCAATCAGCCCCAGCATTTT.

The V and J genes are TRBV4-1 and TRBJ2-7, with D hard to call. The V gene's germline CDR1 is MGHRA and CDR2 YSYEKL. V lost 4 bases to trimming and J lost 0 bases, with 10 bases between them. The CDR3 length is 14 residues. CDR3 amino acids: CASSPVPSSYEQYF. The CDR3 DNA follows: TGCGCCAGCAGCCCCGTCCCGAGCTCCTACGAGCAGTACTTC.

Ten or more counts support this clonotype. Sequence at one end of the junction differs from germline and may be a read error. This chain joins TRBV5-1 and TRBJ1-2, with TRBD1 matching over 10 bases. The CDR3 is 14 residues long. Germline V gene data show CDR1 as SGHRS and CDR2 as YFSETQ. CDR3 DNA sequence: TGTGCCAGCAGTTCCGGACAGGGGGGCTATGGCTACACCTTC. It is translated as CASSSGQGGYGYTF.

This clonotype has only a few counts. This rearrangement joins TRBV12-3 or TRBV12-4 to TRBJ2-1; 10 nucleotides align to TRBD2. V lost 3 bases and J lost 10; bases outside the gene matches: 12. This CDR3 is 16 amino acids long. In DNA form, the CDR3 reads TGTGCCAGCAGTTTCAGAGTTGGCCTAGCGGGAGAAGAGCAGTTCTTC. Its protein product is CASSFRVGLAGEEQFF.

The chain couples TRBV7-9 to TRBJ2-5, with D uncertain. The V end lost 1 base, the J end lost 3 bases, and 18 bases lay between the germline ends. The CDR3 contains 17 residues. Germline V CDR1 and CDR2: SEHNR, FQNEAQ (reference sequence). The CDR3 reads CASSLGWTDLTEETQYF. The CDR3 DNA follows: TGTGCCAGCAGCTTAGGTTGGACGGATCTCACCGAAGAGACCCAGTACTTC.

This clonotype was picked up a small number of times. This rearrangement joins TRBV5-1 to TRBJ1-1; a possible D gene is TRBD1 (5 bases). Trimming left V 3 bases short and J 1 base short, with 10 bases between. Germline V gene sequence: CDR1 SGHRS, CDR2 YFSETQ. The CDR3 is 14 residues long. DNA for the CDR3: TGCGCCAGCAGCTGGGGGACGGGGAACACTGAAGCTTTCTTT. The encoded protein is CASSWGTGNTEAFF. Together with reference TRBV5-1 and TRBJ1-1, the CDR3 gives the full variable domain: KAGVTQTPRYLIKTRGQQVTLSCSPISGHRSVSWYQQTPGQGLQFLFEYFSETQRNKGNFPGRFSGRQFSNSRSEMNVSTLELGDSALYLCASSWGTGNTEAFFGQGTRLTVV.

J is TRBJ2-3 and V is TRBV6-1; 8 bases are shared with TRBD1. The CDR3 sequence is 16 residues long. The V gene end was trimmed by 6 bases and the J gene end by 3 bases; junction bases not matched to a gene: 11. Germline lookup yields CDR1 MNHNS and CDR2 SASEGT. The CDR3 coding sequence is TGTGCCAGCAGACTCGGACAGGGCATCGGGACAGATACGCAGTATTTT. This gives the protein CASRLGQGIGTDTQYF.